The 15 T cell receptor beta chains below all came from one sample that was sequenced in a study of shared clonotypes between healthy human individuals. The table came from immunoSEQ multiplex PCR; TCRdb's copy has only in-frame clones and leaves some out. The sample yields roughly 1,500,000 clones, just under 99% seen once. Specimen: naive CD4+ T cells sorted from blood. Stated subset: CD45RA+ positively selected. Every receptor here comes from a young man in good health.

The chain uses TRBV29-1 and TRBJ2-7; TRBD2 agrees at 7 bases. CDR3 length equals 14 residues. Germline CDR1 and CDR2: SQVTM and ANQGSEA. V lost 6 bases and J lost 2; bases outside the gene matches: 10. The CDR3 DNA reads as TGCAGCGTAAGGACCGGGACTATCCCCTACGAGCAGTACTTC. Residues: CSVRTGTIPYEQYF.

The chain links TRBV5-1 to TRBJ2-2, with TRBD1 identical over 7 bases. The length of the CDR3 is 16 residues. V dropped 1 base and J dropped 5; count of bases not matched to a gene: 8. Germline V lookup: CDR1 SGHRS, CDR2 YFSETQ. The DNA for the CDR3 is TGCGCCAGCAGCTTGAGGACCAGGGGGATGACCGGGGAGCTGTTTTTT. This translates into CASSLRTRGMTGELFF.

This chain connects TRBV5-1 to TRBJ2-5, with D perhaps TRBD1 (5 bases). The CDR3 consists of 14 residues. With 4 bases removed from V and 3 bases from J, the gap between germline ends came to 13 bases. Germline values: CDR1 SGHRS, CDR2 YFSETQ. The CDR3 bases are TGCGCCAGCAGCAGTCGGACACGAAAAGAGACCCAGTACTTC. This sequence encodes CASSSRTRKETQYF.

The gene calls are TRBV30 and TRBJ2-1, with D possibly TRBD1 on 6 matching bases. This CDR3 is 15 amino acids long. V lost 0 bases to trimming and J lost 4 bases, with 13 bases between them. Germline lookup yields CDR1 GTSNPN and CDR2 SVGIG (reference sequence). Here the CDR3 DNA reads TGTGCCTGGAGTGTATTGTCAGGGGATTACAATGAGCAGTTCTTC. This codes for CAWSVLSGDYNEQFF.

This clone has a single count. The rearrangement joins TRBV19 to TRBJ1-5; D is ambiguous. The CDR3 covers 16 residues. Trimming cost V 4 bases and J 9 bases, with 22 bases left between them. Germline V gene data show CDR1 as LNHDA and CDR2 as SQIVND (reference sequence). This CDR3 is CASSTKLREGAVPQHF. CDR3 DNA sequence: TGTGCCAGTAGTACCAAACTAAGGGAGGGCGCGGTGCCCCAGCATTTT. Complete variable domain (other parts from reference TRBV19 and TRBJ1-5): DGGITQSPKYLFRKEGQNVTLSCEQNLNHDAMYWYRQDPGQGLRLIYYSQIVNDFQKGDIAEGYSVSREKKESFPLTVTSAQKNPTAFYLCASSTKLREGAVPQHFGDGTRLSIL.

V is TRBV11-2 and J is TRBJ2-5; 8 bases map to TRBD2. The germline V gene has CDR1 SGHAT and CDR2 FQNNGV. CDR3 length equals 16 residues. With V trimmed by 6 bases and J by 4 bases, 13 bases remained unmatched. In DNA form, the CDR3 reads TGTGCCAGCAGTACGAGCGGGAGAGGGGGGCCAGAGACCCAGTACTTC. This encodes CASSTSGRGGPETQYF.

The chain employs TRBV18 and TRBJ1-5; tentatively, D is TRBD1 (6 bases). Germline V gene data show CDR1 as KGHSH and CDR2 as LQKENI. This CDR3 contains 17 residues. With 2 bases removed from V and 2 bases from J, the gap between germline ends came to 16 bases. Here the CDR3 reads CASSPSEGGVGNQPQHF. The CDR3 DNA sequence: TGTGCCAGCTCACCATCGGAAGGGGGGGTGGGCAATCAGCCCCAGCATTTT.

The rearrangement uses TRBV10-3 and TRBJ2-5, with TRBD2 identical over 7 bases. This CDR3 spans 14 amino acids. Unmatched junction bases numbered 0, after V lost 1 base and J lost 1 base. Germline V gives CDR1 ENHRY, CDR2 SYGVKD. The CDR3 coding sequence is TGTGCCATCAGTGAGTGGACTAGCCAAGAGACCCAGTACTTC. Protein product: CAISEWTSQETQYF.

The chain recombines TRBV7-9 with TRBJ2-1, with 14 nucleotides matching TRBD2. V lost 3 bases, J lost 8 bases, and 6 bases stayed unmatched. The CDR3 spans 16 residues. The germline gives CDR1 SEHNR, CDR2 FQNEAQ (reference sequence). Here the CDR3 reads CASSFGTSGSIDEQFF. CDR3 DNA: TGTGCCAGCAGCTTCGGGACTAGCGGGAGTATTGATGAGCAGTTCTTC.

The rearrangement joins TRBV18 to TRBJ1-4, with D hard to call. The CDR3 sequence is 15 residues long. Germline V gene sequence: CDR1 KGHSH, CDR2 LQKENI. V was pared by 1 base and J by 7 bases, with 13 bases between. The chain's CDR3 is CASSPRNLVGEKLFF. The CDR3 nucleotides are TGTGCCAGCTCACCACGAAACCTCGTGGGTGAAAAACTGTTTTTT.

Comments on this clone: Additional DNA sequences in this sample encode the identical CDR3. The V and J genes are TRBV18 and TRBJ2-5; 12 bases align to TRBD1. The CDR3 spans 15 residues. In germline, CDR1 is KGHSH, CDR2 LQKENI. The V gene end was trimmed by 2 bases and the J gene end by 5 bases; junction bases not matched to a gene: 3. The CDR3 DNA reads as TGTGCCAGCTCACCAGGGACAGGGGGCTGGGAGACCCAGTACTTC. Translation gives CASSPGTGGWETQYF.

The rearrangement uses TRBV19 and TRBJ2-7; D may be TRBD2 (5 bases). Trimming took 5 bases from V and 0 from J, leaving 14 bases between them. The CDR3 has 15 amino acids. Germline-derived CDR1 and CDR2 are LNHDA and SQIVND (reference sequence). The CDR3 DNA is TGTGCCAGTAGTTTCATGAGGGAGAGCTCCTACGAGCAGTACTTC. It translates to CASSFMRESSYEQYF.

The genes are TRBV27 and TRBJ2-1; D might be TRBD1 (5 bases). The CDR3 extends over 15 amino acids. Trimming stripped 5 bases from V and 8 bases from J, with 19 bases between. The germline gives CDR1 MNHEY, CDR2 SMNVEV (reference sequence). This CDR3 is CASSPRQGGFYEQFF. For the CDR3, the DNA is TGTGCCAGCAGTCCCCGGCAGGGCGGTTTCTATGAGCAGTTCTTC.

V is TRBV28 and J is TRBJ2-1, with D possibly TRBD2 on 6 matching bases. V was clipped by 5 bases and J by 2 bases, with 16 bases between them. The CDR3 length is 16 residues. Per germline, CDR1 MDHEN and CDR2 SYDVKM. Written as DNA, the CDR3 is TGTGCCAGCAGTGAATATAGCGGAAGAACCTACAATGAGCAGTTCTTC. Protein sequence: CASSEYSGRTYNEQFF.

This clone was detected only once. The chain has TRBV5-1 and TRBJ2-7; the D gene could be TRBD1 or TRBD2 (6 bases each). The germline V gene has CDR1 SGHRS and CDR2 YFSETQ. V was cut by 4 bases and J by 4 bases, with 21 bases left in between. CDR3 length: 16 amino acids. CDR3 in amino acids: CASSQIGGLRGYEQYF. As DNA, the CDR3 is TGCGCCAGCAGCCAAATAGGGGGGCTTCGTGGTTACGAGCAGTACTTC.